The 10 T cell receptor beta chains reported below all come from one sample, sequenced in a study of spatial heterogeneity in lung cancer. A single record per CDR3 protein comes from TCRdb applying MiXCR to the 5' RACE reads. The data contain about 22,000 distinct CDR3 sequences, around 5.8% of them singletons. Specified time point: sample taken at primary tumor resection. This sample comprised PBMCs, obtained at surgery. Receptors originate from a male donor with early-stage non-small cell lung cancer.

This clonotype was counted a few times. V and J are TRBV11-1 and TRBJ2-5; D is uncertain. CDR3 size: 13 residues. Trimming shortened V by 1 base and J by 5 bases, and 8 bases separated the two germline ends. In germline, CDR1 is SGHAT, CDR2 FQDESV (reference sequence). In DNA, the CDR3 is TGTGCCAGCAGCTTAGGGGCGTCGGAGACCCAGTACTTC. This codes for CASSLGASETQYF.

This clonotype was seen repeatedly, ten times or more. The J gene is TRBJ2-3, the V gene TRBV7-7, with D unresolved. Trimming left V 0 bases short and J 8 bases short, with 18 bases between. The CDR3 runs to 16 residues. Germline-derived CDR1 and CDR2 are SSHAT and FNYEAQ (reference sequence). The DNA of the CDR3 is TGTGCCAGCAGCTTAGCCCCCGGACCTGTCGGCGGTACGCAGTATTTT. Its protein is CASSLAPGPVGGTQYF.

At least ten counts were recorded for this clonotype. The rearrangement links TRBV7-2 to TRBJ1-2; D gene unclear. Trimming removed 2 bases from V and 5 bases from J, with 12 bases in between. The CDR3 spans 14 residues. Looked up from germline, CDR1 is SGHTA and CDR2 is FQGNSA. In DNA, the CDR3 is TGTGCCAGCAGCTTAAACTGGACGCCGTATGGCTACACCTTC. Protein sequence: CASSLNWTPYGYTF.

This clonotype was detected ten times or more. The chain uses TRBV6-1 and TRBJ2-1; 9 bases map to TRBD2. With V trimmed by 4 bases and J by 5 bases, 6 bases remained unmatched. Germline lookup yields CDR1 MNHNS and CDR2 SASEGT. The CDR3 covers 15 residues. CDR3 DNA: TGTGCCAGCAGTGTAAGGAGACTAGCGGACAATGAGCAGTTCTTC. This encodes CASSVRRLADNEQFF.

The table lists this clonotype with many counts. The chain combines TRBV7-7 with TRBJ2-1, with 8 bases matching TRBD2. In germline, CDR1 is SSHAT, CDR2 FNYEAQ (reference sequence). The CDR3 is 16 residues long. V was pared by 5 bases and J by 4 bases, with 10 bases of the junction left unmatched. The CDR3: CASSAGAGAAYNEQFF. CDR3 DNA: TGTGCCAGCAGCGCCGGAGCGGGAGCTGCTTACAATGAGCAGTTCTTC.

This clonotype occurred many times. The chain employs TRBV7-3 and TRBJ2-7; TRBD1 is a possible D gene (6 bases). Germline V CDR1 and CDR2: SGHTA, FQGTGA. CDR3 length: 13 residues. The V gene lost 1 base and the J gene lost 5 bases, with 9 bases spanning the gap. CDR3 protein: CASSLRSGDEQYF. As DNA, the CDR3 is TGTGCCAGCAGCTTAAGGTCAGGGGACGAGCAGTACTTC.

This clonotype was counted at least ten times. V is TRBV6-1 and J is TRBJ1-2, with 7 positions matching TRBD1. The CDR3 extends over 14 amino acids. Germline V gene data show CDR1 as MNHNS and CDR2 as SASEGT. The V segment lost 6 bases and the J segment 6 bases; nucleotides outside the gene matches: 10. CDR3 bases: TGTGCCAGCAGATCGGACAGGTGGATCGATGGCTACACCTTC. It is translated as CASRSDRWIDGYTF.

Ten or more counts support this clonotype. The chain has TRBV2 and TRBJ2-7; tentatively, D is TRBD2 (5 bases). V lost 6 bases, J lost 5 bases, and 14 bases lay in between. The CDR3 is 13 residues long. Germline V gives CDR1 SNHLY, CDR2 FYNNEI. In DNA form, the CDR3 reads TGTGCCAGCAGAACCGGGAACCAGGACGAGCAGTACTTC. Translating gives CASRTGNQDEQYF.

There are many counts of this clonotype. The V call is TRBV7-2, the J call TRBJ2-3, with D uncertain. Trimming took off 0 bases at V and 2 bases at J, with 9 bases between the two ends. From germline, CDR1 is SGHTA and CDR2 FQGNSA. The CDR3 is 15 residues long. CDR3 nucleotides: TGTGCCAGCAGCTTAGCGGTTCGTACCACAGATACGCAGTATTTT. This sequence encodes CASSLAVRTTDTQYF.

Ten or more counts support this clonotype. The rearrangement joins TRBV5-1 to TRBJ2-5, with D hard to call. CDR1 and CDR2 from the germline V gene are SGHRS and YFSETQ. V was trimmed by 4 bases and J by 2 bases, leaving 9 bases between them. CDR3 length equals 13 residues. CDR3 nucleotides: TGCGCCAGCAGCCGGACGCGACAAGAGACCCAGTACTTC. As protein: CASSRTRQETQYF.